This T cell receptor (beta chain) was sequenced for a study of T cells in tumors after PD-1 blockade. Turning to the study itself: Daily vismodegib 150 mg continued in a subset of anti-PD-1-treated patients.

Germline V gene sequence: CDR1 SGHNT, CDR2 YYREEE (reference sequence). The V end lost 2 bases, the J end lost 0 bases, and 14 bases lay between the germline ends. CDR3 size: 16 residues. TCRdb's copy holds only in-frame clones and misses some; the assay was immunoSEQ multiplex PCR. Of fewer than 9,000 clones in the sample, 50% to 65% are singletons; the top ten hold 3.5% to 5.5%. This specimen was tumor tissue, taken after anti-PD-1 treatment. The J gene is TRBJ2-5, the V gene TRBV5-4; D perhaps matches TRBD1 (5 bases). This TCR was sampled from a human donor with basal cell carcinoma. The CDR3 reads CASSLEIGDYQETQYF. The CDR3 bases are TGTGCCAGCAGCTTAGAAATAGGGGATTACCAAGAGACCCAGTACTTC.